This T cell receptor beta chain comes out of a study of tumor-infiltrating lymphocytes in primary liver carcinoma. On this clonotype itself: At one end, the junction sequence differs from germline, possibly due to a read error.

Total RNA amounting to around 530 ng was the source from which TCR beta cDNA was made with a constant-region primer. For TCR beta, libraries were produced by three nested multiplex PCR rounds using slightly modified ARM-PCR. The opening two PCR rounds, about 11 cycles each, paired TRBV1-TRBV30 forward primers with a C-beta reverse primer. TCRdb fed the multiplex PCR reads into MiXCR, producing one record per CDR3 protein. The table has roughly 100,000 distinct CDR3 sequences, 80% to 85% seen once; the top ten hold about a fifth. Starting material for RNA and DNA co-extraction consisted of roughly 19-31 mg of unsorted bulk tissue. Patients had chronic HBV infection and were treatment-naive. The study found over 85% viable tumor cells in every tumor sample. This CDR3 is 15 amino acids long. The germline V gene encodes CDR1 SGHTA and CDR2 FQGNSA.

This chain links TRBV7-2 with TRBJ1-6, with 9 bases matching TRBD1. This TCR derives from a man aged 40-50 years with primary liver carcinoma and hepatitis B virus infection. Sequenced input: liver tumor tissue from sampling region 3. Subset in this sample: tumor region T3, left-lateral pole. CDR3 region: CATSPRDRDNSPPHF. Written as DNA, the CDR3 is TGTGCCACCAGCCCCCGGGACAGGGATAATTCACCCCCCCACTTT.